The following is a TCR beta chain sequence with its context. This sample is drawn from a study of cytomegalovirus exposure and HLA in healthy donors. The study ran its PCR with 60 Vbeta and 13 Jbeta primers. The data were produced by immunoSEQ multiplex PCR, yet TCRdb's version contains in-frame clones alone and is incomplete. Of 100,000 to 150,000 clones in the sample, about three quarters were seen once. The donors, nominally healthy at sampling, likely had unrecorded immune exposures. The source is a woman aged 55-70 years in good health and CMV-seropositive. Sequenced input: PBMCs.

CDR3: CASSGTSGRNEQFF. CDR3 DNA sequence: TGTGCCAGCTCCGGGACTAGCGGGAGAAATGAGCAGTTCTTC. This rearrangement joins TRBV6-5 to TRBJ2-1, with 14 nucleotides matching TRBD2. Germline CDR1 MNHEY, CDR2 SVGAGI. This CDR3 is built from 14 residues. J gave up 7 bases and V 8 bases, and 4 bases lay outside the gene matches.